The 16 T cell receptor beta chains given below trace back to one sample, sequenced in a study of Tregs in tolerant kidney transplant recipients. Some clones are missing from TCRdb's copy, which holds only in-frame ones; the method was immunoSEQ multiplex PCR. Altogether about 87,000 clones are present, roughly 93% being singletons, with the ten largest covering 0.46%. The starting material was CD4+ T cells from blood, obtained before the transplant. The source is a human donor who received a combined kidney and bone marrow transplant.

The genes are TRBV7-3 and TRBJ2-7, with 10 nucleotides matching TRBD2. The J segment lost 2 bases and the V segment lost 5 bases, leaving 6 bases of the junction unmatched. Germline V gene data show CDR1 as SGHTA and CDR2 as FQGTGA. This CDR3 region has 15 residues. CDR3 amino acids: CASSHLAGETYEQYF. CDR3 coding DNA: TGTGCCAGCAGCCATCTAGCGGGAGAAACCTACGAGCAGTACTTC.

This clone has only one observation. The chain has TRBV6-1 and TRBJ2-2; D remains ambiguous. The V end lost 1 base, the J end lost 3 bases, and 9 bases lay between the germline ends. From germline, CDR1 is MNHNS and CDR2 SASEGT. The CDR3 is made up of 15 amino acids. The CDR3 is CASSEDLYYTGELFF. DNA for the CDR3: TGTGCCAGCAGTGAAGACCTCTATTACACCGGGGAGCTGTTTTTT.

The CDR3 region has the DNA TGTGCCAGCAGTGACCCCGCACAGGGCCGATTCTTC. This gives the protein CASSDPAQGRFF. The rearrangement joins TRBV6-1 to TRBJ2-1, with a tentative D call TRBD1 (6 bases). Trimming pared 3 bases from V and 16 bases from J, leaving 16 bases between. Germline V gives CDR1 MNHNS, CDR2 SASEGT. The length of the CDR3 is 12 residues.

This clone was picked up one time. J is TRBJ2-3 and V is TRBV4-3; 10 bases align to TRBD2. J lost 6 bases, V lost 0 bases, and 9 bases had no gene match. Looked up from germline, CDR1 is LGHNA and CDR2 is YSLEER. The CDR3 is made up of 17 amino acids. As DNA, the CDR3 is TGCGCCAGCAGCCAAGACTGGGAACTAGCGGGATTGGATACGCAGTATTTT. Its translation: CASSQDWELAGLDTQYF.

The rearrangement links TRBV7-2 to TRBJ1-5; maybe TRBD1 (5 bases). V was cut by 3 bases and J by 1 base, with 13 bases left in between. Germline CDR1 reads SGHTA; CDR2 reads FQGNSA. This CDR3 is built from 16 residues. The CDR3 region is CASSFLGLRSNQPQHF. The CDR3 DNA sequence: TGTGCCAGCAGCTTCTTGGGGCTGAGGAGCAATCAGCCCCAGCATTTT.

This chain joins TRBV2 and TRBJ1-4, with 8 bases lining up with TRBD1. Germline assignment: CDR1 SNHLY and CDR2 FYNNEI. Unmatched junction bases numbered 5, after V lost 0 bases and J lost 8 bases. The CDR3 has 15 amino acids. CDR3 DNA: TGTGCCAGCAGTGAAGCAAGGGCAGGGGGCGAAAAACTGTTTTTT. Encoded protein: CASSEARAGGEKLFF.

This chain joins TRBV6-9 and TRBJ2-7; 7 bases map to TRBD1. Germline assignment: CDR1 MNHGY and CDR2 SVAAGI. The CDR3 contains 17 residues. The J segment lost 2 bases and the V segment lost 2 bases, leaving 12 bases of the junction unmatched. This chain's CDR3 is CASSYQHLGQRAYEQYF. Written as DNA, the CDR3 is TGTGCCAGCAGTTATCAACATCTGGGACAGAGAGCCTACGAGCAGTACTTC.

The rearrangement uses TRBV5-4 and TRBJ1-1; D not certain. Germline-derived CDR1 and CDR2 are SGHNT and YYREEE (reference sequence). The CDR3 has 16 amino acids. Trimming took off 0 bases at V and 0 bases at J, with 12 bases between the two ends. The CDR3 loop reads CASSLDPQKMNTEAFF. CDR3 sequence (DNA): TGTGCCAGCAGCTTGGATCCACAGAAAATGAACACTGAAGCTTTCTTT.

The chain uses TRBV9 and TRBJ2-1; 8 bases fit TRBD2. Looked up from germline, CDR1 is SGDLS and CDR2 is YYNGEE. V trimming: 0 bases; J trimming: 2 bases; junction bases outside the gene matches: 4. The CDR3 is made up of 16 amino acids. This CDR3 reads CASSVEPGGPYNEQFF. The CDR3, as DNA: TGTGCCAGCAGCGTAGAGCCGGGAGGGCCCTACAATGAGCAGTTCTTC.

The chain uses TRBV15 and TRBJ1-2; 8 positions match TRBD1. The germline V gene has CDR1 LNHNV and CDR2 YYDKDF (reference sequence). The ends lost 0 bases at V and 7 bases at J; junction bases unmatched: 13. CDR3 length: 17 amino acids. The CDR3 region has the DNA TGTGCCACCAGCAGAGATCTACGCGGACAGGGTTTCGGTGGCTACACCTTC. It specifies CATSRDLRGQGFGGYTF. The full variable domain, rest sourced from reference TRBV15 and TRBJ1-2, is DAMVIQNPRYQVTQFGKPVTLSCSQTLNHNVMYWYQQKSSQAPKLLFHYYDKDFNNEADTPDNFQSRRPNTSFCFLDIRSPGLGDTAMYLCATSRDLRGQGFGGYTFGSGTRLTVV.

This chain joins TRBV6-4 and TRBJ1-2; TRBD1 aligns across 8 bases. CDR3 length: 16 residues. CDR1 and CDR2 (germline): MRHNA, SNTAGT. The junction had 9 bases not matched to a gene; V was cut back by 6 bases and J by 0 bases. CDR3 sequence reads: CASSPDRVSTNYGYTF. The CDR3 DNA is TGTGCCAGCAGCCCGGACAGGGTTTCAACTAACTATGGCTACACCTTC.

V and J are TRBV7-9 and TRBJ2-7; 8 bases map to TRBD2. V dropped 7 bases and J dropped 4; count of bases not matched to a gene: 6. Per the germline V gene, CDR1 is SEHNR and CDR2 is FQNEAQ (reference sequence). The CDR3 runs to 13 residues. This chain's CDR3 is CASNGRGDYEQYF. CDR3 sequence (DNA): TGTGCCAGCAACGGGCGGGGGGATTACGAGCAGTACTTC.

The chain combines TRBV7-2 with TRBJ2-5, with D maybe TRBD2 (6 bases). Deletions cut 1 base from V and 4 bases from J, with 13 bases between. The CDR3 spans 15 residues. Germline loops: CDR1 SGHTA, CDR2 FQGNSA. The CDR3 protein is CASSLGYSGAETQYF. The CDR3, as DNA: TGTGCCAGCAGCTTAGGGTACTCGGGAGCAGAGACCCAGTACTTC.

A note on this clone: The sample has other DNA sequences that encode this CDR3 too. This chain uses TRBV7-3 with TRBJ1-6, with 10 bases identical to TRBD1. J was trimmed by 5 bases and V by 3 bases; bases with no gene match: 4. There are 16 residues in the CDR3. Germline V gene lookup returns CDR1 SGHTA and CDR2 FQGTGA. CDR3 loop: CASSLGDRGNNSPLHF. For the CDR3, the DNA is TGTGCCAGCAGCTTGGGGGACAGGGGTAATAATTCACCCCTCCACTTT.

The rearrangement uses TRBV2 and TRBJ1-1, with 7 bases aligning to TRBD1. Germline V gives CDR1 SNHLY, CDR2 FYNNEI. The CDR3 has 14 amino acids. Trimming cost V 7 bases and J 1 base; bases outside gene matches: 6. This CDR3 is CASTGTVRNTEAFF. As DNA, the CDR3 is TGTGCCAGCACCGGGACAGTGCGGAACACTGAAGCTTTCTTT.

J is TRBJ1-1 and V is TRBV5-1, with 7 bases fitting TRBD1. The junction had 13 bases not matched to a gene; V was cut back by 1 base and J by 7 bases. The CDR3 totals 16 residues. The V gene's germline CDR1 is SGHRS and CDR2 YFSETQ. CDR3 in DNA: TGCGCCAGCAGCTTGTTCGGGGGTTCAAGGGACAGTGAAGCTTTCTTT. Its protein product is CASSLFGGSRDSEAFF.